A single sample gave rise to the 13 T cell receptor beta chains below, sequenced in a study of T cell repertoires in cytomegalovirus infection. These receptors' antigens are unknown. Each CDR3 protein gets one entry after TCRdb re-called the reads with MiXCR. The sample includes under 450,000 distinct CDR3 sequences, about 32% seen only once; the top ten take less than 15%. Sequenced material: cultured PBMCs, taken from culture after CMV antigen stimulation. The receptors were gathered from a human donor in good health (CMV status not recorded). Some clones in this sample may be carry-over from other donors' samples.

This clonotype was seen repeatedly, ten times or more. The chain uses TRBV4-1 and TRBJ1-1; D not certain. CDR1 is MGHRA, CDR2 YSYEKL, per germline. This CDR3 has 15 residues. V was pared by 0 bases and J by 0 bases, with 8 bases between. CDR3 in amino acids: CASSQEGALNTEAFF. The CDR3 coding sequence is TGCGCCAGCAGCCAAGAAGGAGCGTTGAACACTGAAGCTTTCTTT.

This clonotype turned up a few times. The rearrangement uses TRBV7-9 and TRBJ1-5; D is unresolved. The V and J ends lost 3 bases and 7 bases respectively, with 13 bases between them. CDR1 SEHNR and CDR2 FQNEAQ come from the germline V gene (reference sequence). The length of the CDR3 is 14 residues. The CDR3 protein is CASSFSTSGQPQHF. The CDR3, as DNA: TGTGCCAGCAGCTTTTCGACCTCCGGGCAGCCCCAGCATTTT.

This clonotype was seen only a few times. This chain links TRBV9 with TRBJ2-1; D is ambiguous. This CDR3 region has 13 residues. Between the trimmed V and J ends, which lost 1 base and 11 bases, there was a span of 13 bases. Germline-derived CDR1 and CDR2 are SGDLS and YYNGEE. CDR3 DNA sequence: TGTGCCAGCAGCGTAATTGGGGTGGATAAGCAGTTCTTC. It codes for CASSVIGVDKQFF.

This clonotype was found a few times. The chain uses TRBV6-1 and TRBJ2-3; 11 nucleotides match TRBD2. CDR1 and CDR2 from the germline V gene are MNHNS and SASEGT. This CDR3 comprises 14 residues. Trimming took 5 bases from V and 6 from J; bases not matched to a gene: 4. The CDR3 DNA sequence: TGTGCCAGCAGTAACCTAGCGGGAGGCGATACGCAGTATTTT. It is translated as CASSNLAGGDTQYF.

V and J are TRBV20-1 and TRBJ2-1; the match to TRBD2 covers 7 bases. The CDR3 loop spans 16 amino acids. In germline, CDR1 is DFQATT, CDR2 SNEGSKA (reference sequence). Unmatched junction bases numbered 8, after V lost 0 bases and J lost 3 bases. CDR3 nucleotide sequence: TGCAGTGCTAGAGATCGGAGCGGGAACTTCTACAATGAGCAGTTCTTC. It translates to CSARDRSGNFYNEQFF.

This chain joins TRBV6-2 or TRBV6-3 and TRBJ1-1; D is ambiguous. CDR3 length equals 13 residues. The V end lost 2 bases, the J end lost 1 base, and 5 bases lay between the germline ends. Germline loops: CDR1 MNHEY, CDR2 SVGEGT. CDR3 residues: CASSYQENTEAFF. The CDR3 DNA reads TGTGCCAGCAGTTACCAGGAGAACACTGAAGCTTTCTTT.

The chain is built from TRBV4-2 and TRBJ2-7; 8 bases are a match to TRBD2. V dropped 1 base and J dropped 2; count of bases not matched to a gene: 10. Germline V gene sequence: CDR1 LGHNA, CDR2 YNFKEQ. The CDR3 has 17 amino acids. DNA of the CDR3: TGTGCCAGCAGCCAAGGTGGTTTGCGGGAGGCCCCCTACGAGCAGTACTTC. Its translation: CASSQGGLREAPYEQYF.

Written as DNA, the CDR3 is TGTGCCAGCAGTGAGGTGGGAGCCTATGGCTACACCTTC. This codes for CASSEVGAYGYTF. The chain combines TRBV2 with TRBJ1-2; D gene unclear. The CDR3 has 13 amino acids. Trimming left V 3 bases short and J 4 bases short, with 9 bases between. Per germline, CDR1 SNHLY and CDR2 FYNNEI.

V is TRBV6-2 or TRBV6-3 and J is TRBJ2-3, with TRBD2 identical over 7 bases. The germline V gene encodes CDR1 MNHEY and CDR2 SVGEGT. The J segment lost 9 bases and the V segment lost 6 bases, leaving 18 bases of the junction unmatched. The CDR3 is 16 residues long. The CDR3 spells CASRVGGPFLYQTQYF. The CDR3 DNA reads as TGTGCCAGCAGAGTGGGAGGGCCATTTCTTTATCAGACGCAGTATTTT.

V is TRBV2 and J is TRBJ2-7; weak D call: TRBD2 (5 bases). There are 14 residues in the CDR3. The germline CDR1 and CDR2 sequences are SNHLY and FYNNEI. The V and J ends lost 6 bases and 6 bases respectively, with 18 bases between them. The CDR3 DNA sequence: TGTGCCAGCAGCGGAGAGGCGGGCTGGGGCGAGCAGTACTTC. It translates to CASSGEAGWGEQYF.

The V and J genes are TRBV15 and TRBJ2-3; TRBD1 is a possible D gene (5 bases). With 0 bases removed from V and 6 bases from J, the gap between germline ends came to 16 bases. The CDR3 sequence is 16 residues long. The germline V gene has CDR1 LNHNV and CDR2 YYDKDF (reference sequence). The CDR3 protein is CATSRDPARSGDTQYF. The CDR3 DNA reads TGTGCCACCAGCAGAGATCCAGCGCGGTCAGGGGATACGCAGTATTTT. Full variable domain (rest looked up from reference TRBV15 and TRBJ2-3): DAMVIQNPRYQVTQFGKPVTLSCSQTLNHNVMYWYQQKSSQAPKLLFHYYDKDFNNEADTPDNFQSRRPNTSFCFLDIRSPGLGDTAMYLCATSRDPARSGDTQYFGPGTRLTVL.

The chain joins TRBV7-8 to TRBJ1-5; 10 nucleotides match TRBD1. Germline V lookup: CDR1 SGHVS, CDR2 FQNEAQ. This CDR3 spans 20 amino acids. J was trimmed by 0 bases and V by 5 bases; bases with no gene match: 16. The chain's CDR3 is CASSPSVGRDRGSSNQPQHF. CDR3 bases: TGTGCCAGCAGCCCTAGTGTGGGCCGGGACAGGGGATCTAGCAATCAGCCCCAGCATTTT.

This clonotype was recorded a few times. This chain joins TRBV9 and TRBJ2-1; 12 bases match TRBD2. Germline V CDR1 and CDR2: SGDLS, YYNGEE. CDR3 length: 16 residues. Trimming took 4 bases from V and 7 from J; bases not matched to a gene: 9. The CDR3 loop reads CASSPRLAGAENEQFF. CDR3 coding DNA: TGTGCCAGCAGCCCCCGACTAGCGGGAGCGGAAAATGAGCAGTTCTTC.